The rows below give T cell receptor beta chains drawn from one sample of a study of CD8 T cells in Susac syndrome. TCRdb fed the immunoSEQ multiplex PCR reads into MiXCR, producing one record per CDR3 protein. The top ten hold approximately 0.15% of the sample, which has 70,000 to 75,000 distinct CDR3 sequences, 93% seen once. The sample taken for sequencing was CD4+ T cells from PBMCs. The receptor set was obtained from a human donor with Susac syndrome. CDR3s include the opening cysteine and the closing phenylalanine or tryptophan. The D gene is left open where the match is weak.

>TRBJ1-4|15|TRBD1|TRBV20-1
CSARGQGARDEKLFF
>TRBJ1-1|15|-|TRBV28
CASPPPGRQNTEAFF
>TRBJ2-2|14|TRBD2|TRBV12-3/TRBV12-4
CASSLGLDTGELFF
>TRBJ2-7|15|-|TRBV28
CASSSHLRGSYEQYF
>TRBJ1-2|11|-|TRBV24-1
CATSDDYGYTF
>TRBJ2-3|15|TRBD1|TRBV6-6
CASSRDRIGTDTQYF
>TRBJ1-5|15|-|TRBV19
CASSIVGNTNQPQHF
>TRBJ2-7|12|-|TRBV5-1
CASSLTGIEQYF
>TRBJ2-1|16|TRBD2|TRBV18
CASSKEVAGNYNEQFF
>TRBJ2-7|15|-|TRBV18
CASSLPSGPSDEQYF
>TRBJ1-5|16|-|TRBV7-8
CASSLDRAGMSRPQHF
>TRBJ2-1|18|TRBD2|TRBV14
CASSHSATGTTRAVEQFF
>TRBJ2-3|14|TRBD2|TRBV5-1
CASSLSGVHDTQYF
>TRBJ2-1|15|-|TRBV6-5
CASTRTESSYNEQFF
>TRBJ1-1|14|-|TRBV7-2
CASSLAGARTEAFF
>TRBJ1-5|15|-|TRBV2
CASSIELRSNQPQHF
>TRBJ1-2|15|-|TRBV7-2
CASSPTFTGKYGYTF
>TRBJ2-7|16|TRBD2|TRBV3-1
CASSPGLAGGAYEQYF
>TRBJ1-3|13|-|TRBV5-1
CASSTEALNTIYF
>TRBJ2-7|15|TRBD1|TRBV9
CASSVEPGGFYEQYF
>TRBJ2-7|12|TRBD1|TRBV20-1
CSASLTGDEQYF
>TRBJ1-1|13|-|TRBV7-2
CASSPGASPPAFF
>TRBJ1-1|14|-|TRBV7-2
CASSFSGMNTEAFF
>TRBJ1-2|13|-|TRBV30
CAYRTATNYGYTF
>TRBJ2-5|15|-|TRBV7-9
CASSLKGGTPWTQYF
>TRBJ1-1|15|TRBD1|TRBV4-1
CASSRKQGQHTEAFF
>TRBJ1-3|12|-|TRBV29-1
CSVLSSGNTIYF
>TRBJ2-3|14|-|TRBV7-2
CASSLVRSPDTQYF
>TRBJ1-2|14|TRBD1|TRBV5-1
CASSPGPGGGGYTF
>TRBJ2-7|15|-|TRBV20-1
CSARDLTGFIYEQYF
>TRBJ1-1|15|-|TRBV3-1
CASSRRTVRNTEAFF
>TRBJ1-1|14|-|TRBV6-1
CASSEVSVNTEAFF
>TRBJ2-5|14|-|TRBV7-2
CASSWPGLQETQYF
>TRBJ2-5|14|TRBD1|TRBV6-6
CASSTDRGKETQYF
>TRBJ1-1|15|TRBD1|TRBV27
CASSPVGQSNTEAFF
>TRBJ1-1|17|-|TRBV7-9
CASSIPPNTTANTEAFF
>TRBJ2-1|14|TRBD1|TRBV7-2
CASSPDRGHNEQFF
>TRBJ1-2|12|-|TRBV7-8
CASSSSRGGYTF
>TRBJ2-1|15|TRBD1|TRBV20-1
CSAPTGTGGYNEQFF
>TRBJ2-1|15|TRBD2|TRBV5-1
CASSLATSGYNEQFF
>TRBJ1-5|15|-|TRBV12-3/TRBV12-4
CASSLGLPDHQPQHF
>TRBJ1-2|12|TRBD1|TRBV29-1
CSVYGQVWGYTF
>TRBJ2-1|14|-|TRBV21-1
CASSKMVVGTGPFF
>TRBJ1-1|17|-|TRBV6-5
CASSYGATWGVNTEAFF
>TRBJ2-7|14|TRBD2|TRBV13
CASRLGGGRNEQYF
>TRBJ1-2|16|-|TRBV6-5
CASSYTLGTTNYGYTF
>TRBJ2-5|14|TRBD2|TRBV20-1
CSATSGGAGETQYF
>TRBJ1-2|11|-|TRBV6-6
CASRGTVGYTF
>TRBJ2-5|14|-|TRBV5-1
CASSLEARQETQYF
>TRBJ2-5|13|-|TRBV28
CASSSGPQETQYF
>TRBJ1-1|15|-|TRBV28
CASTTRVPTATGAFF
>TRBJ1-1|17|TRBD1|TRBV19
CASSIRTGYLTGTEAFF
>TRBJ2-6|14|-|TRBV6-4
CATKGGSGANVLTF
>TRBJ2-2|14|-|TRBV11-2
CASSLDRVAGELFF
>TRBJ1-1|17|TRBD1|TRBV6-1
CASSRGQGARLDTEAFF
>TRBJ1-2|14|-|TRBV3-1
CASSLRGEFYGYTF
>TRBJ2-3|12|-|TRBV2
CASSGWTDTQYF